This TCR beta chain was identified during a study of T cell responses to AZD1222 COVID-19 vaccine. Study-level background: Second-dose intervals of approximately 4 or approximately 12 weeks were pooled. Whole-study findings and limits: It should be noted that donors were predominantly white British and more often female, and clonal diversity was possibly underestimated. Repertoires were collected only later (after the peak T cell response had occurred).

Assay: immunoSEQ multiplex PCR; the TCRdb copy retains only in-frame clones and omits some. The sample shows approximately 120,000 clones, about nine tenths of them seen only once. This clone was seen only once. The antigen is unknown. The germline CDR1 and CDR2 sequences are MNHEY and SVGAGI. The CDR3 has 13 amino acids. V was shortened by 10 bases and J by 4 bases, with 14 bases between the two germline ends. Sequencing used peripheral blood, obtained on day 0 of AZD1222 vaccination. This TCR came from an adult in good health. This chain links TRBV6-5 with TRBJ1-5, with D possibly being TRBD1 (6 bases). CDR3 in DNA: TGTGCCACCCTTAATACAGGGAATCAGCCCCAGCATTTT. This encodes CATLNTGNQPQHF.